This T cell receptor beta chain was captured in a study of blood T cell repertoires in COVID-19. Across the study: Italy, Spain and the United States were the sources of the convalescent and acute COVID-19 samples.

The CDR3 extends over 15 amino acids. The V and J ends lost 7 bases and 2 bases, in that order; junction bases with no gene match: 12. Germline V CDR1 and CDR2: SGHRS, YFSETQ. TCRdb's table, derived via immunoSEQ multiplex PCR, lists solely in-frame clones and lacks some. The sample lists about 140,000 clones; approximately 89% were seen once. The specimen sequenced was peripheral blood. V gene TRBV5-1 combines with J gene TRBJ2-7, with 7 nucleotides matching TRBD1. This receptor was identified in a human donor in a cohort sampled during active COVID-19. The CDR3 DNA follows: TGCGCCAGCCACCACTTCGGGACAGTACCCTACGAGCAGTACTTC. It yields the protein CASHHFGTVPYEQYF. Complete variable domain (other parts from reference TRBV5-1 and TRBJ2-7): KAGVTQTPRYLIKTRGQQVTLSCSPISGHRSVSWYQQTPGQGLQFLFEYFSETQRNKGNFPGRFSGRQFSNSRSEMNVSTLELGDSALYLCASHHFGTVPYEQYFGPGTRLTVT.